A single sample gave rise to the 10 T cell receptor beta chains below, sequenced in a study of Graves' ophthalmopathy and Graves' hyperthyroidism. Amplification of the TCR beta CDR3 regions used RNA transcripts (as template). The first-round RT-PCR employed HTBI primers together with the Qiagen OneStep RT-PCR kit. A multiplex PCR was then performed as the second round. One entry per CDR3 protein, called by TCRdb with MiXCR from the multiplex PCR reads. Of about 700,000 distinct CDR3 sequences listed, 40% were seen once; the top ten hold 44%. The sequenced sample consisted of peripheral blood. Receptors originate from an adult man with Graves' ophthalmopathy.

There are a few counts of this clonotype. The V gene is TRBV20-1, the J gene TRBJ2-7, with D possibly being TRBD1 (5 bases). V gave up 1 base and J gave up 0 bases, with 13 bases separating them. The CDR3 loop spans 15 amino acids. Germline CDR1 and CDR2: DFQATT and SNEGSKA (reference sequence). The CDR3 protein is CSARAPGYSSYEQYF. The CDR3, as DNA: TGCAGTGCTAGAGCTCCAGGGTACTCCTCCTACGAGCAGTACTTC.

The chain employs TRBV25-1 and TRBJ1-1; D not certain. Trimming pared 6 bases from V and 2 bases from J, leaving 19 bases between. CDR1 is MGHDK and CDR2 is SYGVNS in the germline V gene. This CDR3 has 16 residues. CDR3 sequence: CASSQRLSSLNTEAFF. In DNA form, the CDR3 reads TGTGCCAGCAGCCAACGTCTTTCTTCGTTAAACACTGAAGCTTTCTTT.

The gene calls are TRBV12-3 or TRBV12-4 and TRBJ1-2; 7 bases are a match to TRBD1. The ends lost 6 bases at V and 5 bases at J; junction bases unmatched: 6. The CDR3 loop spans 13 amino acids. CDR3 DNA: TGTGCCAGCAGGAAGACAGGGCAGTATGGCTACACCTTC. Amino acid sequence: CASRKTGQYGYTF.

The rearrangement links TRBV7-9 to TRBJ1-1, with D possibly TRBD1 on 5 matching bases. CDR1 is SEHNR and CDR2 is FQNEAQ in the germline V gene (reference sequence). The CDR3 consists of 15 residues. Trimming removed 2 bases at V and 4 bases at J, with 14 bases between. The chain's CDR3 is CASSLSRGIGTEAFF. The CDR3 region has the DNA TGTGCCAGCAGCTTAAGTCGGGGGATTGGCACTGAAGCTTTCTTT.

Remarks on this clonotype: Because it lacks the conserved phenylalanine or tryptophan at the end, this CDR3 is likely a read error. The DNA is omitted, as the CDR3 cannot be located on it reliably, and the CDR3 follows TCRdb's listing. This sequence joins TRBV29-1 and TRBJ1-1; no DNA check was done on the table's D call, TRBD1. From germline, CDR1 is SQVTM and CDR2 ANQGSEA. Termini included, the CDR3 measures 9 amino acids. The CDR3 sequence is CSVEDLRDS.

In its sample, this clonotype was seen many times. The chain joins TRBV20-1 to TRBJ2-5, with D perhaps TRBD2 (5 bases). The CDR3 contains 13 residues. V lost 1 base to trimming and J lost 1 base, with 7 bases between them. CDR1 and CDR2 from the germline V gene are DFQATT and SNEGSKA (reference sequence). The CDR3 nucleotides are TGCAGTGCTAGAGCTGAGGGCCAAGAGACCCAGTACTTC. This sequence encodes CSARAEGQETQYF.

The CDR3 is CSATKPGTGPYEQYF. CDR3 nucleotides: TGCAGTGCTACCAAACCCGGGACAGGGCCCTACGAGCAGTACTTC. V usage is TRBV20-1 and J usage is TRBJ2-7; 9 positions agree with TRBD1. With 4 bases clipped from V and 2 bases from J, the junction kept 9 bases outside the gene matches. Looked up from germline, CDR1 is DFQATT and CDR2 is SNEGSKA (reference sequence). CDR3 length equals 15 residues.

This clonotype was counted ten times or more. The rearrangement links TRBV24-1 to TRBJ1-5; possibly TRBD1 for D (6 bases). The V gene's germline CDR1 is KGHDR and CDR2 SFDVKD. This CDR3 has 13 residues. Trimming left V 4 bases short and J 9 bases short, with 12 bases between. Here the CDR3 DNA reads TGTGCCACCAGTGAAACAGGGTGGGTGCCCCAGCATTTT. Residues: CATSETGWVPQHF.

A remark on this clonotype: A much larger clone differs from this one at a single base, so this may be a read error. The chain carries TRBV2 and TRBJ1-2, with 9 bases matching TRBD1. The germline V gene encodes CDR1 SNHLY and CDR2 FYNNEI. This CDR3 is 15 amino acids long. CDR3 region: CARSVGTGLLYGYTF. The CDR3 bases are TGTGCCCGCAGTGTAGGGACAGGGTTGCTGTATGGCTACACCTTC.

This chain connects TRBV7-2 to TRBJ2-7; tentatively, D is TRBD2 (5 bases). This CDR3 comprises 16 residues. Looked up from germline, CDR1 is SGHTA and CDR2 is FQGNSA. V dropped 0 bases and J dropped 2 bases, with 14 bases sitting between them. The CDR3, as DNA: TGTGCCAGCAGCTTAGCAACCGGGGATCGGACCTACGAGCAGTACTTC. Amino acid sequence: CASSLATGDRTYEQYF.